This T cell receptor (beta chain) appears in the sequencing data of a study of T cell responses to AZD1222 COVID-19 vaccine. About the study: Second-dose intervals near 4 or 12 weeks were combined.

The CDR3 spans 13 residues. Germline V CDR1 and CDR2: SNHLY, FYNNEI. The V segment lost 5 bases and the J segment 7 bases; nucleotides outside the gene matches: 5. Produced via immunoSEQ multiplex PCR; TCRdb's table is partial and in-frame only. This table holds some 96,000 clones, approximately 90% found once. The study, taken as a whole, reports: Epitopes outside B.1.351 and B.1.1.7 mutated regions reportedly drew nearly half of spike TCRs. Donors were chiefly white British, with a greater number of females, and clonal diversity was perhaps underestimated. Vaccine-related CD4 TCRs covered spike, predominating at 160-218 and 743-854.

A note on this clone: Its specificity is not known. Additional DNA sequences in this sample encode the identical CDR3.

The specimen was peripheral blood, collected on day 0 of AZD1222 vaccination. The clonotype was recovered from an adult in good health. V and J are TRBV2 and TRBJ1-2; TRBD1 matches 9 bases. In nucleotides, the CDR3 is TGTGCCAGCAGTCGGGACAGGGAAGCTGGCTACACCTTC. Its protein product is CASSRDREAGYTF.